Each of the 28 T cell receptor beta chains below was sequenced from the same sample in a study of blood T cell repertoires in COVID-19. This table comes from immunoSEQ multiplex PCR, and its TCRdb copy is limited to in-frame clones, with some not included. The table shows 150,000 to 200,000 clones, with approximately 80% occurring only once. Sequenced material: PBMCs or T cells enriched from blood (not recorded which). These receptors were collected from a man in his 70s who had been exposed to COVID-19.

Here the CDR3 reads CAWTRPGDQETQYF. The CDR3 DNA follows: TGTGCCTGGACACGCCCGGGGGACCAAGAGACCCAGTACTTC. V gene TRBV30 combines with J gene TRBJ2-5; tentatively, D is TRBD2 (6 bases). Between the trimmed V and J ends, which lost 4 bases and 0 bases, there was a span of 12 bases. The germline V gene encodes CDR1 GTSNPN and CDR2 SVGIG (reference sequence). The CDR3 has 14 residues. The complete variable domain, with remaining parts taken from reference TRBV30 and TRBJ2-5, reads SQTIHQWPATLVQPVGSPLSLECTVEGTSNPNLYWYRQAAGRGLQLLFYSVGIGQISSEVPQNLSASRPQDRQFILSSKKLLLSDSGFYLCAWTRPGDQETQYFGPGTRLLVL.

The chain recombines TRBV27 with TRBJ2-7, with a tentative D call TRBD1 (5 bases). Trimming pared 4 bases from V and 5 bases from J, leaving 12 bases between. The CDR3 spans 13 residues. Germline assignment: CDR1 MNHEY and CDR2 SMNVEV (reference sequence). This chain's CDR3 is CASSSRVPHEQYF. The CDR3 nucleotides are TGTGCCAGCAGTTCCAGGGTACCGCACGAGCAGTACTTC.

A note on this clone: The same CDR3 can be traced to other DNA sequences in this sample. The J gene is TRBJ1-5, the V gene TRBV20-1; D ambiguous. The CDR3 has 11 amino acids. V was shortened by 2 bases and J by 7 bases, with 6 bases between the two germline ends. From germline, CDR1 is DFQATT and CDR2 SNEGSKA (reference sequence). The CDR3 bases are TGCAGTGCTAGACGGGGACAGCCCCAGCATTTT. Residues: CSARRGQPQHF.

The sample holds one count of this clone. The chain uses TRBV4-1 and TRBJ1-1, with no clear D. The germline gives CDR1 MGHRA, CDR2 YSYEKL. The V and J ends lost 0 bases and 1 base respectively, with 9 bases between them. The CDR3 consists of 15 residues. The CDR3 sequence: CASSQDKSWNTEAFF. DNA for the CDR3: TGCGCCAGCAGCCAAGATAAATCTTGGAACACTGAAGCTTTCTTT.

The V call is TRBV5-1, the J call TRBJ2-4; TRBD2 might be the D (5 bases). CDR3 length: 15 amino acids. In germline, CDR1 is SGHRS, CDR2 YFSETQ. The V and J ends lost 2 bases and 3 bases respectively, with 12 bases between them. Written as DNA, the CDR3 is TGCGCCAGCAGCTTAACCCCAGGAGGCAAAAACATTCAGTACTTC. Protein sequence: CASSLTPGGKNIQYF. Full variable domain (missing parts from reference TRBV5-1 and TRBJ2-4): KAGVTQTPRYLIKTRGQQVTLSCSPISGHRSVSWYQQTPGQGLQFLFEYFSETQRNKGNFPGRFSGRQFSNSRSEMNVSTLELGDSALYLCASSLTPGGKNIQYFGAGTRLSVL.

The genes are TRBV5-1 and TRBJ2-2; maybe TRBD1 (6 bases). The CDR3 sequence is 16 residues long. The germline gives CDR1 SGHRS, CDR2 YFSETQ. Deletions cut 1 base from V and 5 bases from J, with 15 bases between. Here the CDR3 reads CASSLNPQGGTGELFF. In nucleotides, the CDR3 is TGCGCCAGCAGCTTGAACCCACAGGGTGGGACCGGGGAGCTGTTTTTT. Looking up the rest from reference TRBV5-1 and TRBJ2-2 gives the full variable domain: KAGVTQTPRYLIKTRGQQVTLSCSPISGHRSVSWYQQTPGQGLQFLFEYFSETQRNKGNFPGRFSGRQFSNSRSEMNVSTLELGDSALYLCASSLNPQGGTGELFFGEGSRLTVL.

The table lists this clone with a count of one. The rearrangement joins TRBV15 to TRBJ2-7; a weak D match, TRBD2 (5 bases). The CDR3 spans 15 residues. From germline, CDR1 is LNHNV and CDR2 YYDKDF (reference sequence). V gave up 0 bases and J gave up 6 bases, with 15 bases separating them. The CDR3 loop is CATSRDPLERGEQYF. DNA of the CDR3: TGTGCCACCAGCAGAGATCCCTTAGAACGGGGCGAGCAGTACTTC.

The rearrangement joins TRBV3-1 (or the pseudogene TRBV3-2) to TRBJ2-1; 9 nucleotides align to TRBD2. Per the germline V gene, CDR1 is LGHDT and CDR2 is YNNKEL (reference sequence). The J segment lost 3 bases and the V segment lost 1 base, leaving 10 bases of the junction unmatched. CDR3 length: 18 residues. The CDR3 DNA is TGTGCCAGCAGCCAAGGAAGTGGAGGACTAGCGCGCTACAATGAGCAGTTCTTC. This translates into CASSQGSGGLARYNEQFF.

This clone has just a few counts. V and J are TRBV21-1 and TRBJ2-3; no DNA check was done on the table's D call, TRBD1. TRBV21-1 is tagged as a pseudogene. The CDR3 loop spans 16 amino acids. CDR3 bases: TGTGCCAGCATAGAGTCCAGGGGGCGAAGCACAGATACGCAGTATTTT. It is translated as CASIESRGRSTDTQYF.

The CDR3 DNA reads as TGTGCCAGCAGCCTCGGGACAGGGAAGTACTTC. This gives the protein CASSLGTGKYF. J is TRBJ2-5 and V is TRBV12-3 or TRBV12-4; 9 nucleotides align to TRBD1. The CDR3 loop spans 11 amino acids. The V segment lost 6 bases and the J segment 12 bases; nucleotides outside the gene matches: 5.

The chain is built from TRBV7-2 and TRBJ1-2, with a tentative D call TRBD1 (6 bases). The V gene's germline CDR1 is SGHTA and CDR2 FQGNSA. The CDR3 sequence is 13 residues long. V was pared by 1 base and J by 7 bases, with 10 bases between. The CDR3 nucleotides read TGTGCCAGCAGCTTAGGACAGGAGGCTGGCTACACCTTC. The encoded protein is CASSLGQEAGYTF.

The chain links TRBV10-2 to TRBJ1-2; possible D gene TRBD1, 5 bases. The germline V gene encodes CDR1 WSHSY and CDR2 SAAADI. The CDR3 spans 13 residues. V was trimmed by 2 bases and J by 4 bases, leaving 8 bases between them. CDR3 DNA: TGCGCCAGCAGTGAGGGGCAGGGCTATGGCTACACCTTC. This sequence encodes CASSEGQGYGYTF.

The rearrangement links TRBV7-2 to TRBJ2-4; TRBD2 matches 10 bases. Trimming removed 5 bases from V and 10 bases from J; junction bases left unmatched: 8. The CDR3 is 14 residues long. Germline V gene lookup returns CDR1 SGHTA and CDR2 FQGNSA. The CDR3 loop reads CASSPTAGGSIQYF. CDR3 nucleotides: TGTGCCAGCAGCCCCACAGCGGGGGGGAGTATTCAGTACTTC.

The CDR3 nucleotides read TGTGCCAGCAGCGCTACTGACTTGAGTCTGGAGACCCAGTACTTC. Protein sequence: CASSATDLSLETQYF. The V gene is TRBV2, the J gene TRBJ2-5; D unclear. V gave up 6 bases and J gave up 5 bases, with 19 bases separating them. The CDR3 totals 15 residues. Germline V lookup: CDR1 SNHLY, CDR2 FYNNEI.

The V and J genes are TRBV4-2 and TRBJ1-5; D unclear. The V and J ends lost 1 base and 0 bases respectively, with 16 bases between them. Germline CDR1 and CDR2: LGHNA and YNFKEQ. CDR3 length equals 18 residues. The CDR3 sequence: CASSQAPGWVNSNQPQHF. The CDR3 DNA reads TGTGCCAGCAGCCAAGCGCCCGGGTGGGTGAATAGCAATCAGCCCCAGCATTTT.

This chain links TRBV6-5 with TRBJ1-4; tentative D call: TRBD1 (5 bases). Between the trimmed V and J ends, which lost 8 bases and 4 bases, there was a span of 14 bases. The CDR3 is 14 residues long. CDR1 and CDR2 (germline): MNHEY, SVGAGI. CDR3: CASRSGTLNEKLFF. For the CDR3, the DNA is TGTGCCAGCCGCTCCGGGACTCTTAATGAAAAACTGTTTTTT.

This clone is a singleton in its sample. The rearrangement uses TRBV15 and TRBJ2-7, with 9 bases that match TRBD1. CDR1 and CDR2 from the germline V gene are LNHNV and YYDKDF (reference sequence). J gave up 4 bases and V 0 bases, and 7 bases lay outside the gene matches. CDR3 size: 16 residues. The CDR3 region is CATSRDGDREVYEQYF. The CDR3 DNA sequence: TGTGCCACCAGCAGAGACGGGGACAGGGAGGTTTACGAGCAGTACTTC.

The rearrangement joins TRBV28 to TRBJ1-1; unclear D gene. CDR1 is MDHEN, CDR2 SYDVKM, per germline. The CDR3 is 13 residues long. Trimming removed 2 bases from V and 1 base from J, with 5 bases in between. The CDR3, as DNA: TGTGCCAGCAGTTTACGAGAGAACACTGAAGCTTTCTTT. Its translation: CASSLRENTEAFF.

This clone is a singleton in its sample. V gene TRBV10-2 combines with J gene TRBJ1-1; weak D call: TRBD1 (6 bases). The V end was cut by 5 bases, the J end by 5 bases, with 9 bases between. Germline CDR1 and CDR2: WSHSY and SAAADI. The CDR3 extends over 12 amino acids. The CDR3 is CASSKDRTEAFF. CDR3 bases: TGCGCCAGCAGTAAGGACAGAACTGAAGCTTTCTTT.

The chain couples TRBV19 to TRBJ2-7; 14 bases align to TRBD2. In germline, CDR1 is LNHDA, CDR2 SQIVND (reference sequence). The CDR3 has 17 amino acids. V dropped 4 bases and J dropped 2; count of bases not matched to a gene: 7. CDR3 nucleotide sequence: TGTGCCAGTAGTAGAAGCGTGGGACTAGCGGGGGCCTACGAGCAGTACTTC. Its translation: CASSRSVGLAGAYEQYF.

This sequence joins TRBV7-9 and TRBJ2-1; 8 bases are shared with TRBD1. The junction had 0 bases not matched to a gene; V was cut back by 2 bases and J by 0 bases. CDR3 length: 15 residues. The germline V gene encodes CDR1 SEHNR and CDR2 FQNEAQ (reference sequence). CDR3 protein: CASSLTGGSYNEQFF. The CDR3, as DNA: TGTGCCAGCAGCTTAACAGGGGGCTCCTACAATGAGCAGTTCTTC.

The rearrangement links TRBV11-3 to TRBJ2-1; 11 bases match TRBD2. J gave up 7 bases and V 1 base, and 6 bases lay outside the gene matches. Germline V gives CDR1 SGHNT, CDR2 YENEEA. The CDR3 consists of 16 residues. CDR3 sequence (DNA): TGTGCCAGCAGCTTAGGTCTAGCGGGAGGAGGGAATGAGCAGTTCTTC. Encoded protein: CASSLGLAGGGNEQFF.

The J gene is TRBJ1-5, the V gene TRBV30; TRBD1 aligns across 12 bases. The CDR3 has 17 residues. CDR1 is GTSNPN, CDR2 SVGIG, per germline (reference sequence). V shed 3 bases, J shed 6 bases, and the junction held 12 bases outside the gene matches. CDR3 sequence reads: CAWRAGSGQGAGQPQHF. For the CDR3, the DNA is TGTGCCTGGAGAGCGGGTTCGGGACAGGGGGCTGGTCAGCCCCAGCATTTT. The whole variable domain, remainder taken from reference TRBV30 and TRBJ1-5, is SQTIHQWPATLVQPVGSPLSLECTVEGTSNPNLYWYRQAAGRGLQLLFYSVGIGQISSEVPQNLSASRPQDRQFILSSKKLLLSDSGFYLCAWRAGSGQGAGQPQHFGDGTRLSIL.

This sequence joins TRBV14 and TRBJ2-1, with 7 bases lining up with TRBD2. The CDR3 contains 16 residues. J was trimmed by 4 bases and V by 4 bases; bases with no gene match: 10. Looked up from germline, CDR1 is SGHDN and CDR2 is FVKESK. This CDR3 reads CASSLIAGLGYNEQFF. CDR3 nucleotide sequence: TGTGCCAGCAGCCTAATAGCGGGCCTCGGGTACAATGAGCAGTTCTTC. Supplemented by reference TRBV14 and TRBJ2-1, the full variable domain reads EAGVTQFPSHSVIEKGQTVTLRCDPISGHDNLYWYRRVMGKEIKFLLHFVKESKQDESGMPNNRFLAERTGGTYSTLKVQPAELEDSGVYFCASSLIAGLGYNEQFFGPGTRLTVL.

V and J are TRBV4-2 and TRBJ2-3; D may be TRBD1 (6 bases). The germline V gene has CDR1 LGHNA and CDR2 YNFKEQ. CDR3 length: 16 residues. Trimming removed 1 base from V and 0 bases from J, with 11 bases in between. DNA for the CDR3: TGTGCCAGCAGCCAAGGTAACAGGGCAAGCACAGATACGCAGTATTTT. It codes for CASSQGNRASTDTQYF.

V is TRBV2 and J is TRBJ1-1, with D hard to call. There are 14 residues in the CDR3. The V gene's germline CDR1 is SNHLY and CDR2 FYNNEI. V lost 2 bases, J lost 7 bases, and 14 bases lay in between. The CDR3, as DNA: TGTGCCAGCAGTGAACCCCGTTTGAGGCGTGAAGCTTTCTTT. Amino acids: CASSEPRLRREAFF. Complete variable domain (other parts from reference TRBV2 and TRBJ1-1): EPEVTQTPSHQVTQMGQEVILRCVPISNHLYFYWYRQILGQKVEFLVSFYNNEISEKSEIFDDQFSVERPDGSNFTLKIRSTKLEDSAMYFCASSEPRLRREAFFGQGTRLTVV.

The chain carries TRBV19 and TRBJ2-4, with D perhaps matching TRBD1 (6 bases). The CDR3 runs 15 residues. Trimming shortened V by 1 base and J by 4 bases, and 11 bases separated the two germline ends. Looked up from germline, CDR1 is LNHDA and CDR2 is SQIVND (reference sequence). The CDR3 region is CASSIGQGRKNIQYF. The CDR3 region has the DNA TGTGCCAGTAGTATAGGGCAGGGGCGAAAAAACATTCAGTACTTC.

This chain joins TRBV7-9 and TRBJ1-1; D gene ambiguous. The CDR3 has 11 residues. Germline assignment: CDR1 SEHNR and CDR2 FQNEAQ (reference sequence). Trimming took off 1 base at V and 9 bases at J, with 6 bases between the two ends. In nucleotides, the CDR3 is TGTGCCAGCAGCTTAGACAGCAAAGCTTTCTTT. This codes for CASSLDSKAFF. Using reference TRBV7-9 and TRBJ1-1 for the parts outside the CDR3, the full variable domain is DTGVSQNPRHKITKRGQNVTFRCDPISEHNRLYWYRQTLGQGPEFLTYFQNEAQLEKSRLLSDRFSAERPKGSFSTLEIQRTEQGDSAMYLCASSLDSKAFFGQGTRLTVV.